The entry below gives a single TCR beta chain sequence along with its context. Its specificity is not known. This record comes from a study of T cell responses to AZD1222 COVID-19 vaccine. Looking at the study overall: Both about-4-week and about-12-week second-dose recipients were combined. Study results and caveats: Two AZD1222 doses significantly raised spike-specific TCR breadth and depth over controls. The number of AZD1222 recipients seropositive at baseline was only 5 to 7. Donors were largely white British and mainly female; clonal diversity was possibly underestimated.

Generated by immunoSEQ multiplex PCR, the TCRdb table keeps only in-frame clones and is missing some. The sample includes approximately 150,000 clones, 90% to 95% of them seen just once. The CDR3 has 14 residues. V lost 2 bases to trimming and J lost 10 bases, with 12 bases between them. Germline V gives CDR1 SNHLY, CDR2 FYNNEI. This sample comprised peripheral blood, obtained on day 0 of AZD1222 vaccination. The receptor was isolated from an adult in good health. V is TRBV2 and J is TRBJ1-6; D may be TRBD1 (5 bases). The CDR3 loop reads CASSEQGGRSPLHF. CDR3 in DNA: TGTGCCAGCAGTGAACAGGGAGGAAGATCACCCCTCCACTTT.